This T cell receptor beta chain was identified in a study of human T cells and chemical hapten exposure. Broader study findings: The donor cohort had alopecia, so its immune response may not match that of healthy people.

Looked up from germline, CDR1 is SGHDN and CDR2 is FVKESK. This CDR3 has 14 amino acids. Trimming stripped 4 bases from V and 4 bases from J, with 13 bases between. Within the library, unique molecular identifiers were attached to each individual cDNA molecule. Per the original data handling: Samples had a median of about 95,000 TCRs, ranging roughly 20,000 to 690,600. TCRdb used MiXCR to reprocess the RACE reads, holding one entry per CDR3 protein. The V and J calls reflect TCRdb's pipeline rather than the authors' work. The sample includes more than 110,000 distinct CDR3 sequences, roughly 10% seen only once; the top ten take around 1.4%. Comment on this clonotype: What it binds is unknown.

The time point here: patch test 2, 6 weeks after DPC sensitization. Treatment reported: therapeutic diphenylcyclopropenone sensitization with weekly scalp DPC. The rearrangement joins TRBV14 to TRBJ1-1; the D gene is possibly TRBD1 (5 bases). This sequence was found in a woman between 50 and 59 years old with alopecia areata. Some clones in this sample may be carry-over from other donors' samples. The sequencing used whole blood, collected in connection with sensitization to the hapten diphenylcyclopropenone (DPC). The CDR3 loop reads CASSPDTGGTEAFF. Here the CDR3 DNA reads TGTGCCAGCAGCCCAGACACCGGGGGCACTGAAGCTTTCTTT.